This T cell receptor (beta chain) was captured in a study of T cell responses to AZD1222 COVID-19 vaccine. Broader study findings: Per reports, nearly half of all spike-specific TCRs target regions that are unmutated in variants. Across spike, vaccine-associated CD4 TCRs were found, dominant at 160-218 and 743-854. Among the donors, most were white British and more were female, and clonal diversity was possibly underestimated.

Comments on this clone: The antigen remains unidentified.

Trimming removed 1 base from V and 0 bases from J, with 5 bases in between. The germline V gene has CDR1 SGHDN and CDR2 FVKESK. There are 14 residues in the CDR3. The repertoire was sequenced with immunoSEQ multiplex PCR; TCRdb's copy has only in-frame clones and lacks some. In the table there are around 26,000 clones, about nine tenths of which are singletons. Recipients boosted at about 4 weeks or about 12 weeks are pooled. The sample was peripheral blood, taken 28 days after the second AZD1222 dose. The chain has TRBV14 and TRBJ2-3; the D is unclear. The receptor was isolated from an adult who received the AZD1222 COVID-19 vaccine. CDR3 coding DNA: TGTGCCAGCAGCCAAGTGATTAGCACAGATACGCAGTATTTT. Translated, it gives CASSQVISTDTQYF.